This T cell receptor beta chain was recovered during a study of blood T cell repertoires in COVID-19. Study at large: The study drew acute and convalescent COVID-19 samples from the United States, Italy and Spain.

Germline CDR1 LGHNA, CDR2 YNFKEQ. CDR3 length equals 16 residues. With V trimmed by 0 bases and J by 7 bases, 5 bases remained unmatched. Libraries were prepared by immunoSEQ multiplex PCR; TCRdb keeps only in-frame clonotypes and omits some of them. Altogether some 190,000 clones are present, 70% to 90% being singletons, with the ten largest covering about 5%. V is TRBV4-2 and J is TRBJ1-5, with 11 positions matching TRBD1. Sequenced material: peripheral blood. This receptor was taken from a woman of 80 years or more with acute or convalescent COVID-19. CDR3: CASSQEIGTGGQPQHF. The CDR3, as DNA: TGTGCCAGCAGCCAAGAAATCGGGACAGGGGGGCAGCCCCAGCATTTT.